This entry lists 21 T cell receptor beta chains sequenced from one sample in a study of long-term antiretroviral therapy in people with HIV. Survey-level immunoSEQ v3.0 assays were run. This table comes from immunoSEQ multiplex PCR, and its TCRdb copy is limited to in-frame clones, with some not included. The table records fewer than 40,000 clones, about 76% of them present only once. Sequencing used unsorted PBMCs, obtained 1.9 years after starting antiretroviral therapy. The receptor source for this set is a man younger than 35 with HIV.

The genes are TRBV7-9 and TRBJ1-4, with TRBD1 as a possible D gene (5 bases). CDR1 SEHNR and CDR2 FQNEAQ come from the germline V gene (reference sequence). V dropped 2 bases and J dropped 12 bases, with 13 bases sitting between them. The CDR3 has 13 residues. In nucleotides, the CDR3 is TGTGCCAGCAGCTTACCGCAGGGTTGGGAACTGTTTTTT. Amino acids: CASSLPQGWELFF.

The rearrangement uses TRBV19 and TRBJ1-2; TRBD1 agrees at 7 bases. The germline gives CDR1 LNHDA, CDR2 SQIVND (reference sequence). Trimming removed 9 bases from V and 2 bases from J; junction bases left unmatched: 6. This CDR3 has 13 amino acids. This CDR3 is CASKTGSNYGYTF. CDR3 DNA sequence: TGTGCCAGCAAGACAGGGTCCAACTATGGCTACACCTTC.

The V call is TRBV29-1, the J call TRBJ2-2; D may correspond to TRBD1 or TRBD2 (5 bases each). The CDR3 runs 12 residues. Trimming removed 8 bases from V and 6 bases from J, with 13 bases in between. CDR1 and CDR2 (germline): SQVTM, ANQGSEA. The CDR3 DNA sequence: TGCAGCACCCGTGGGGGATCCGGGGAGCTGTTTTTT. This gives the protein CSTRGGSGELFF.

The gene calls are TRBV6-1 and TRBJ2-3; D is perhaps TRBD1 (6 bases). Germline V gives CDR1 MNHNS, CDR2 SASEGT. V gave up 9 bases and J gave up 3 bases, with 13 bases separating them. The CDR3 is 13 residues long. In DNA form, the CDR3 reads TGTGCCAGTCGTTCTACAGGGACAGATACGCAGTATTTT. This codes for CASRSTGTDTQYF.

In DNA, the CDR3 is TGTGCCAGCAGTTCAGAATCTCGCGGGGCCCTTAGGTATGGCTACACCTTC. It specifies CASSSESRGALRYGYTF. V and J are TRBV28 and TRBJ1-2; TRBD1 is a possible D gene (5 bases). The CDR3 spans 17 residues. CDR1 and CDR2 (germline): MDHEN, SYDVKM. V lost 4 bases and J lost 5, with 23 bases in between.

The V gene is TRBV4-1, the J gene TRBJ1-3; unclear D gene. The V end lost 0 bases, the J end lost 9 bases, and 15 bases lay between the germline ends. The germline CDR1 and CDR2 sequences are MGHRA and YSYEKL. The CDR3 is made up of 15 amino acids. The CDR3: CASSQDNTPSSTIYF. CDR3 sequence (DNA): TGCGCCAGCAGCCAAGATAATACCCCAAGTTCCACCATATATTTT.

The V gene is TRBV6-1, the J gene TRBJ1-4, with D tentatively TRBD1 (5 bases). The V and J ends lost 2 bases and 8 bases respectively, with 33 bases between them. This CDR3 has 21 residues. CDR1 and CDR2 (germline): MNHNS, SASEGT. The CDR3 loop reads CASSESGPGRRQGRTGEKLFF. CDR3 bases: TGTGCCAGCAGTGAAAGTGGGCCGGGGCGGCGGCAGGGAAGGACGGGAGAAAAACTGTTTTTT.

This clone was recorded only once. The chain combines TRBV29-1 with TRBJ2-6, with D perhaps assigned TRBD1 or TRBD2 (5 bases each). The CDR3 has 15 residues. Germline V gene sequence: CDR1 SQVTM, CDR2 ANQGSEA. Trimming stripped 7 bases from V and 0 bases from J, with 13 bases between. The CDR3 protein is CSAGGFGSGANVLTF. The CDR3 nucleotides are TGCAGCGCTGGGGGTTTTGGCTCTGGGGCCAACGTCCTGACTTTC.

The CDR3 is CSVKGAGEKLFF. The CDR3, as DNA: TGCAGCGTCAAGGGGGCCGGCGAAAAACTGTTTTTT. The rearrangement uses TRBV29-1 and TRBJ1-4, with TRBD1 identical over 7 bases. This CDR3 comprises 12 residues. CDR1 is SQVTM, CDR2 ANQGSEA, per germline. V lost 6 bases to trimming and J lost 8 bases; unmatched junction nucleotides: 6.

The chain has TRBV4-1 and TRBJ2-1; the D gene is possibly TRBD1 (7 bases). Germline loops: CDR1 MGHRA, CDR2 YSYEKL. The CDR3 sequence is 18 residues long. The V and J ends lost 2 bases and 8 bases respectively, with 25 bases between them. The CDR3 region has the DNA TGCGCCAGCAGCCAAAATACGGGCGGGACAGCTTCTCGGTATGAGCAGTTCTTC. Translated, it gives CASSQNTGGTASRYEQFF.

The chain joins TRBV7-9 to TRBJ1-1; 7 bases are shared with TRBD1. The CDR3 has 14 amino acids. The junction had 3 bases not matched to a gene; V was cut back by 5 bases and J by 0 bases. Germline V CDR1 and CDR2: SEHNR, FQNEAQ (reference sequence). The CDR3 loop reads CASSAQGMNTEAFF. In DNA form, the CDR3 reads TGTGCCAGCAGCGCACAGGGGATGAACACTGAAGCTTTCTTT.

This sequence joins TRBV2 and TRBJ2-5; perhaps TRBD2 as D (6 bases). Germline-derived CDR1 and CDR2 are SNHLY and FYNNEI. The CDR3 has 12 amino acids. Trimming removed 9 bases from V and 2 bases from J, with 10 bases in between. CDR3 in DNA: TGTGCCAGTTACCGGGAGCAAGAGACCCAGTACTTC. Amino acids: CASYREQETQYF.

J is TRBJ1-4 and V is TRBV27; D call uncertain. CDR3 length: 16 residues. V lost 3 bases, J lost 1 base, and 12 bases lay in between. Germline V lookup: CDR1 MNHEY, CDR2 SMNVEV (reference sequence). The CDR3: CASSLTPAGTNEKLFF. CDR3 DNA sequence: TGTGCCAGCAGTTTGACTCCCGCGGGAACTAATGAAAAACTGTTTTTT. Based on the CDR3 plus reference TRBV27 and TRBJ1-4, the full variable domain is EAQVTQNPRYLITVTGKKLTVTCSQNMNHEYMSWYRQDPGLGLRQIYYSMNVEVTDKGDVPEGYKVSRKEKRNFPLILESPSPNQTSLYFCASSLTPAGTNEKLFFGSGTQLSVL.

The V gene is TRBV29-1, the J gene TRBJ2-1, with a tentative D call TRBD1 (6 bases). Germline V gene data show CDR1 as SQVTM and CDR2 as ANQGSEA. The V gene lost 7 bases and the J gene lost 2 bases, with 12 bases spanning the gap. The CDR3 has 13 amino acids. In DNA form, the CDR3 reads TGCAGCGAACAGGGACCTGCCTACAATGAGCAGTTCTTC. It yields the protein CSEQGPAYNEQFF.

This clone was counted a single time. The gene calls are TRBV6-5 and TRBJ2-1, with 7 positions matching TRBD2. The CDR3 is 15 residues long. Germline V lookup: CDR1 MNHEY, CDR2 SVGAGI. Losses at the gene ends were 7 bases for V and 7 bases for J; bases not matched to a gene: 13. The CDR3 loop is CASIPGGLGVNEQFF. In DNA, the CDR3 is TGTGCCAGCATACCGGGGGGACTCGGAGTAAATGAGCAGTTCTTC.

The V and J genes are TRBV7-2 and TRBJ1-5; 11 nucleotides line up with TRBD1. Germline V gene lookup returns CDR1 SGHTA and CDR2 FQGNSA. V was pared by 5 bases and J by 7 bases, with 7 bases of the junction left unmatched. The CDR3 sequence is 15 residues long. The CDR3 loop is CASSTGTGGGQPQHF. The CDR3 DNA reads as TGTGCCAGCAGCACTGGGACAGGGGGTGGGCAGCCCCAGCATTTT. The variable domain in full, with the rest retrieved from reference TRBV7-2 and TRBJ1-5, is GAGVSQSPSNKVTEKGKDVELRCDPISGHTALYWYRQSLGQGLEFLIYFQGNSAPDKSGLPSDRFSAERTGGSVSTLTIQRTQQEDSAVYLCASSTGTGGGQPQHFGDGTRLSIL.

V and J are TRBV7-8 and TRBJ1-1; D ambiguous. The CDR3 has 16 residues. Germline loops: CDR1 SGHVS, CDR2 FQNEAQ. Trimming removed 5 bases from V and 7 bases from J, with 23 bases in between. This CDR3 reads CASSESRMLETLEAFF. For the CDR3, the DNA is TGTGCCAGCAGCGAATCTCGGATGCTAGAGACCCTTGAAGCTTTCTTT.

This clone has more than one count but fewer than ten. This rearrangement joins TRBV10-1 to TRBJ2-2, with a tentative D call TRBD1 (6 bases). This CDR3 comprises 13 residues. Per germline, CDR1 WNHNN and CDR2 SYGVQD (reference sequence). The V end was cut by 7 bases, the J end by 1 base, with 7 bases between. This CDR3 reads CASTTGNTGELFF. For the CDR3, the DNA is TGCGCCAGCACGACAGGGAACACCGGGGAGCTGTTTTTT.

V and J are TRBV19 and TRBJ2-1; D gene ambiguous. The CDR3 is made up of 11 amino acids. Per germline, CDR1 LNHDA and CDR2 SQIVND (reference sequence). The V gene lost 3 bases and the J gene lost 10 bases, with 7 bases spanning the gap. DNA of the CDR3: TGTGCCAGTAGTATGTCCGGGGAGCAGTTCTTC. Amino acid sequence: CASSMSGEQFF.

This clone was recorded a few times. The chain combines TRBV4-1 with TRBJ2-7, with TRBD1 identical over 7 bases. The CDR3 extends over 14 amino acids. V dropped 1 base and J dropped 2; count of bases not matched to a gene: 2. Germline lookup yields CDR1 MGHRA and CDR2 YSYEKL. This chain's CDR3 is CASSQVTGTYEQYF. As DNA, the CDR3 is TGCGCCAGCAGCCAAGTGACAGGGACCTACGAGCAGTACTTC.

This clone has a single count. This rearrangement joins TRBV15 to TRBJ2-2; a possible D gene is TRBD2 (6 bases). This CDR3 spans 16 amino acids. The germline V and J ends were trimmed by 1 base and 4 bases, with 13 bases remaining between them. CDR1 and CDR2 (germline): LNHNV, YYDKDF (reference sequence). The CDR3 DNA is TGTGCCACCAGCAGAGTCGGGGGATCGATCACCGGGGAGCTGTTTTTT. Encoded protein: CATSRVGGSITGELFF.